Presented here are 20 T cell receptor beta chains from one specimen sequenced in a study of blood T cell repertoires in COVID-19. The method was immunoSEQ multiplex PCR; TCRdb's version includes in-frame clones alone and lacks a portion of them. This repertoire shows fewer than 350,000 clones, approximately 86% found once; its top ten account for 2% to 2.5%. The sample comprised peripheral blood. These receptors originate from a woman in her twenties or thirties who had recovered from COVID-19.

CDR3 loop: CASSPAQANYTF. The CDR3 coding sequence is TGTGCCAGCAGTCCAGCCCAGGCGAACTACACCTTC. The gene calls are TRBV12-3 or TRBV12-4 and TRBJ1-2; no clear D gene. The germline V and J ends were trimmed by 5 bases and 10 bases, with 14 bases remaining between them. The CDR3 consists of 12 residues.

The chain has TRBV15 and TRBJ1-5; no definite D call. Trimming stripped 1 base from V and 1 base from J, with 8 bases between. This CDR3 comprises 15 residues. Germline V gene lookup returns CDR1 LNHNV and CDR2 YYDKDF (reference sequence). The chain's CDR3 is CATSRVLGSNQPQHF. The CDR3 DNA sequence: TGTGCCACCAGCAGAGTTCTAGGAAGCAATCAGCCCCAGCATTTT.

The chain recombines TRBV5-1 with TRBJ1-5; no reliable D call. CDR1 is SGHRS, CDR2 YFSETQ, per germline. Trimming shortened V by 3 bases and J by 4 bases, and 8 bases separated the two germline ends. There are 13 residues in the CDR3. The chain's CDR3 is CASSSGENQPQHF. The CDR3 coding sequence is TGCGCCAGCAGCTCCGGGGAGAATCAGCCCCAGCATTTT.

The chain is built from TRBV6-5 and TRBJ1-2, with D possibly matching TRBD1 (5 bases). CDR3 length: 12 residues. Trimming stripped 6 bases from V and 3 bases from J, with 8 bases between. Germline V gene sequence: CDR1 MNHEY, CDR2 SVGAGI. Written as DNA, the CDR3 is TGTGCCAGCAGCCAAGGGGACTATGGCTACACCTTC. It specifies CASSQGDYGYTF.

This sequence joins TRBV28 and TRBJ2-1; D perhaps matches TRBD2 (6 bases). CDR1 and CDR2 (germline): MDHEN, SYDVKM. Trimming took off 4 bases at V and 4 bases at J, with 17 bases between the two ends. CDR3 size: 16 residues. The CDR3 region has the DNA TGTGCCAGCAGTTCAGACTTTAGCGGAAGATACAATGAGCAGTTCTTC. It is translated as CASSSDFSGRYNEQFF.

This chain links TRBV5-1 with TRBJ2-7; D gene ambiguous. V was trimmed by 0 bases and J by 1 base, leaving 8 bases between them. Germline lookup yields CDR1 SGHRS and CDR2 YFSETQ. The CDR3 spans 14 residues. As DNA, the CDR3 is TGCGCCAGCAGCTTGGGCTATAATTCCTACGAGCAGTACTTC. Residues: CASSLGYNSYEQYF.

V is TRBV11-2 and J is TRBJ1-2; D not resolved. The CDR3 totals 15 residues. Germline V gene data show CDR1 as SGHAT and CDR2 as FQNNGV. V was trimmed by 5 bases and J by 3 bases, leaving 16 bases between them. The CDR3, as DNA: TGTGCCAGCAGCGATAGCCCCTATGCTGACTATGGCTACACCTTC. Translation: CASSDSPYADYGYTF.

The chain uses TRBV19 and TRBJ1-1; 7 bases align to TRBD1. J lost 4 bases, V lost 7 bases, and 9 bases had no gene match. CDR3 size: 14 residues. CDR1 is LNHDA and CDR2 is SQIVND in the germline V gene (reference sequence). The CDR3 DNA reads TGTGCCAGTAAAATAGGGGGCCCGCGCACTGAAGCTTTCTTT. This encodes CASKIGGPRTEAFF.

The chain uses TRBV3-1 (or the pseudogene TRBV3-2) and TRBJ2-1; 7 positions match TRBD2. Germline trimming cut 0 bases from V and 1 base from J; bases unmatched to any gene: 6. The CDR3 extends over 17 amino acids. CDR1 and CDR2 (germline): LGHDT, YNNKEL (reference sequence). The CDR3: CASSQDVSGVSYNEQFF. Written as DNA, the CDR3 is TGTGCCAGCAGCCAAGATGTAAGCGGGGTATCCTACAATGAGCAGTTCTTC.

This clone was picked up one time. V gene TRBV3-1 (or the pseudogene TRBV3-2) combines with J gene TRBJ2-1, with 12 bases that match TRBD2. This CDR3 has 15 residues. Germline values: CDR1 LGHDT, CDR2 YNNKEL (reference sequence). Unmatched junction bases numbered 3, after V lost 2 bases and J lost 7 bases. CDR3: CASSQCTSGGNEQFF. CDR3 DNA sequence: TGTGCCAGCAGCCAATGTACTAGCGGGGGGAATGAGCAGTTCTTC.

The V call is TRBV5-4, the J call TRBJ2-7, with 10 bases aligning to TRBD1. The CDR3 is made up of 15 amino acids. Germline lookup yields CDR1 SGHNT and CDR2 YYREEE (reference sequence). V dropped 4 bases and J dropped 3; count of bases not matched to a gene: 7. The CDR3 DNA follows: TGTGCCAGCAGCCCGGGACAGGGGAATGACTACGAGCAGTACTTC. It encodes CASSPGQGNDYEQYF.

V and J are TRBV4-1 and TRBJ2-4; 12 bases are shared with TRBD2. The ends lost 3 bases at V and 3 bases at J; junction bases unmatched: 6. Germline assignment: CDR1 MGHRA and CDR2 YSYEKL. The CDR3 covers 17 residues. In nucleotides, the CDR3 is TGCGCCAGCAGCCACCGACTAGCGGGAGTAGGCAAAAACATTCAGTACTTC. Translating it yields CASSHRLAGVGKNIQYF.

The J gene is TRBJ2-7, the V gene TRBV7-9, with 10 bases fitting TRBD1. The CDR3 has 15 residues. Trimming cost V 7 bases and J 4 bases; bases outside gene matches: 10. The germline V gene encodes CDR1 SEHNR and CDR2 FQNEAQ (reference sequence). This CDR3 reads CASILPGQGIYEQYF. CDR3 coding DNA: TGTGCCAGCATCCTACCGGGACAGGGGATATACGAGCAGTACTTC.

The CDR3 coding sequence is TGTGCCAGCAGTCCCACCCTACTCTCCTACGAGCAGTACTTC. This translates into CASSPTLLSYEQYF. The rearrangement uses TRBV2 and TRBJ2-7; D unclear. Trimming cost V 5 bases and J 0 bases, with 11 bases left between them. CDR1 is SNHLY and CDR2 is FYNNEI in the germline V gene. The CDR3 totals 14 residues. The whole variable domain, filled in from reference TRBV2 and TRBJ2-7, reads EPEVTQTPSHQVTQMGQEVILRCVPISNHLYFYWYRQILGQKVEFLVSFYNNEISEKSEIFDDQFSVERPDGSNFTLKIRSTKLEDSAMYFCASSPTLLSYEQYFGPGTRLTVT.

The chain carries TRBV11-3 and TRBJ2-1; TRBD2 agrees at 11 bases. Germline V lookup: CDR1 SGHNT, CDR2 YENEEA. The CDR3 consists of 15 residues. The V and J ends lost 3 bases and 9 bases, in that order; junction bases with no gene match: 7. Here the CDR3 reads CASSFGLAGEGEQFF. The CDR3 bases are TGTGCCAGCAGCTTCGGACTAGCGGGTGAGGGTGAGCAGTTCTTC.

The CDR3 region has the DNA TGTGCCAGCAGCTTAGTGGTTCGGGGGGCTGACTATGGCTACACCTTC. Translation: CASSLVVRGADYGYTF. V usage is TRBV7-9 and J usage is TRBJ1-2, with D tentatively TRBD1 (6 bases). Germline V gene data show CDR1 as SEHNR and CDR2 as FQNEAQ (reference sequence). This CDR3 comprises 16 residues. The V and J ends lost 1 base and 3 bases respectively, with 15 bases between them.

CDR3 DNA: TGTGCCAGCAGTGGGACAGTAGTCTACGAGCAGTACTTC. Its protein product is CASSGTVVYEQYF. This sequence joins TRBV6-2 or TRBV6-3 and TRBJ2-7, with 7 bases aligning to TRBD1. Unmatched junction bases numbered 4, after V lost 5 bases and J lost 3 bases. Germline loops: CDR1 MNHEY, CDR2 SVGEGT. The CDR3 loop spans 13 amino acids.

The rearrangement joins TRBV5-1 to TRBJ2-2, with 7 bases that match TRBD1. Germline trimming cut 4 bases from V and 1 base from J; bases unmatched to any gene: 1. CDR3 length: 14 residues. The germline CDR1 and CDR2 sequences are SGHRS and YFSETQ. The CDR3 region has the DNA TGCGCCAGCAGCAGGACAGGGAACACCGGGGAGCTGTTTTTT. This encodes CASSRTGNTGELFF.

This clone is a singleton in its sample. The J gene is TRBJ1-1, the V gene TRBV4-3; perhaps TRBD1 as D (5 bases). The germline V and J ends were trimmed by 3 bases and 7 bases, with 12 bases remaining between them. Germline loops: CDR1 LGHNA, CDR2 YSLEER. The CDR3 is 13 residues long. The CDR3 DNA follows: TGCGCCAGCAGCCAGGGAATCAGGGATGAAGCTTTCTTT. Encoded protein: CASSQGIRDEAFF.

V and J are TRBV5-6 and TRBJ2-3; 9 nucleotides align to TRBD1. The CDR3 contains 18 residues. Germline trimming cut 2 bases from V and 4 bases from J; bases unmatched to any gene: 14. Germline CDR1 reads SGHDT; CDR2 reads YYEEEE. This chain's CDR3 is CASSLVGQGVAGADTQYF. The CDR3 nucleotides read TGTGCCAGCAGCTTAGTGGGACAGGGAGTCGCGGGGGCAGATACGCAGTATTTT.